This TCR beta chain stems from a study of blood T cells in healthy people across ages. Study-level results: Unsorted PBMCs prevented conclusive naive versus antigen-experienced comparison.

Ranging in age from about 6 to 95, the donors were healthy Caucasian individuals from Russia. Donors each provided 8 to 10 milliliters of peripheral blood. Per the germline V gene, CDR1 is SQVTM and CDR2 is ANQGSEA. The CDR3 consists of 16 residues. The V and J ends lost 4 bases and 6 bases respectively, with 22 bases between them. This clonotype was detected ten times or more. Its antigen is currently unknown. A sample-barcoded 5' primer and a J-beta primer mix were used in a second PCR of roughly 6 to 11 cycles. Every single cDNA molecule received a tag from a template-switch adaptor with 12 random nucleotides. TCRdb re-derived calls from the 5' RACE reads in MiXCR, one entry per CDR3 protein. Among roughly 1.7 million distinct CDR3 sequences listed, about 31% were seen once.

The TCR was taken from a woman in her thirties in good health. Sequencing used blood. The chain couples TRBV29-1 to TRBJ2-1; D is perhaps TRBD1 or TRBD2 (5 bases each). The CDR3 sequence is CSVVVGAPGTRNEQFF. The CDR3 DNA is TGCAGCGTTGTAGTTGGGGCCCCAGGGACCCGCAATGAGCAGTTCTTC.